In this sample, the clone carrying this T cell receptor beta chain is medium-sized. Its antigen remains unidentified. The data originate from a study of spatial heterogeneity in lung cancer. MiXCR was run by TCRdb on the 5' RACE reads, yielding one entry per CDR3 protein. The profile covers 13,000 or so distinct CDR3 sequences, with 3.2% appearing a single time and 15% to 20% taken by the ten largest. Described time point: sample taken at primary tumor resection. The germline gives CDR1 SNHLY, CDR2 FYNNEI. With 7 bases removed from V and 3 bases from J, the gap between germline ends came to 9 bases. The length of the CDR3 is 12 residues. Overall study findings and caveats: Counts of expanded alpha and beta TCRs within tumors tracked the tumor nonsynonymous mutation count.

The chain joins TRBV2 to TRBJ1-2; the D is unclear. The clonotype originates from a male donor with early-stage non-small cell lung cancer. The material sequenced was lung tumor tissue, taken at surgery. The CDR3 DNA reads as TGTGCCAGCAAGAGAGTTGACTATGGCTACACCTTC. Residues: CASKRVDYGYTF.